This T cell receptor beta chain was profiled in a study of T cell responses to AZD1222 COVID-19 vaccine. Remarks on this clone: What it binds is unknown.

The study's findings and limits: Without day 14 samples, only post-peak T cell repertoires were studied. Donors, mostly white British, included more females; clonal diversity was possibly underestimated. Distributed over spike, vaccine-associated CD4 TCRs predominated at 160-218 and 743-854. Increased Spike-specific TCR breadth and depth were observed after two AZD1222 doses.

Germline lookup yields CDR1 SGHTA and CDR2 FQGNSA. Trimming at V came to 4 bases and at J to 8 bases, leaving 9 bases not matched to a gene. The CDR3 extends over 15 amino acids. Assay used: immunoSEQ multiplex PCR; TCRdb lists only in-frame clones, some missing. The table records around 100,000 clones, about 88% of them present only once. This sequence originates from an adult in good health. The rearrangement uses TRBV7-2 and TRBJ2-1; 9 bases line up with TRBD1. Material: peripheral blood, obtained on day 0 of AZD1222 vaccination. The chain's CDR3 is CASSSPGQGTDEQFF. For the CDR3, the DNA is TGTGCCAGCAGCTCGCCGGGACAGGGTACTGATGAGCAGTTCTTC.